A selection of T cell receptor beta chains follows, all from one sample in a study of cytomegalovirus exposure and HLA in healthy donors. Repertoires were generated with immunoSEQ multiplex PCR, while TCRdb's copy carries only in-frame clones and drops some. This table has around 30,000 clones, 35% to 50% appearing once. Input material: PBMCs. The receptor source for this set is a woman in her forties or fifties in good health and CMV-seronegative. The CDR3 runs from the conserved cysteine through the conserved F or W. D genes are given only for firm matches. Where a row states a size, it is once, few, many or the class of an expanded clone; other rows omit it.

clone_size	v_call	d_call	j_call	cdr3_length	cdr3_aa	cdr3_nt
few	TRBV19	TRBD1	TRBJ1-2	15	CASTISGQGIYGYTF	TGTGCCAGTACCATCTCGGGACAGGGAATCTATGGCTACACCTTC
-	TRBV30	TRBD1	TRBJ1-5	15	CAWSVDRGANQPQHF	TGTGCCTGGAGTGTTGACAGGGGAGCCAATCAGCCCCAGCATTTT
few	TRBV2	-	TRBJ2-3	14	CASLTRSDGDTQYF	TGTGCCAGCTTAACAAGGAGCGACGGAGATACGCAGTATTTT
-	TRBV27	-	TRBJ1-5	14	CASSPRTDYQPQHF	TGTGCCAGCAGCCCTAGGACAGATTATCAGCCCCAGCATTTT
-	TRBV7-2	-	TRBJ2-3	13	CASSHQDTDTQYF	TGTGCCAGCAGCCACCAGGACACAGATACGCAGTATTTT
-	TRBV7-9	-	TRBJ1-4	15	CASSPKGVPNEKLFF	TGTGCCAGCAGCCCGAAGGGGGTTCCTAATGAAAAACTGTTTTTT
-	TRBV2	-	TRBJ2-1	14	CASSERQGPNEQFF	TGTGCCAGCAGTGAACGGCAGGGGCCCAATGAGCAGTTCTTC
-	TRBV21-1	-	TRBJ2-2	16	CASSRAGLSNTGELFF	TGTGCCAGCAGCAGGGCGGGACTTTCGAACACCGGGGAGCTGTTTTTT
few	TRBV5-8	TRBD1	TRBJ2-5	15	CASSVGTGGWETQYF	TGTGCCAGCAGCGTGGGGACAGGGGGCTGGGAGACCCAGTACTTC
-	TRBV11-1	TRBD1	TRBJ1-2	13	CASSSGGIYGYTF	TGTGCCAGCAGCTCAGGGGGCATCTATGGCTACACCTTC
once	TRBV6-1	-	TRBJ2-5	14	CASSEARLEETQYF	TGTGCCAGCAGTGAAGCGCGCCTTGAAGAGACCCAGTACTTC
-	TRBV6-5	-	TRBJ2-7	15	CASSPTNRETYEQYF	TGTGCCAGCAGTCCCACAAACCGGGAGACCTACGAGCAGTACTTC
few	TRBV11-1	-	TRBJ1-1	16	CASSLVSGSANTEAFF	TGTGCCAGCAGCTTAGTGTCGGGGTCAGCGAACACTGAAGCTTTCTTT
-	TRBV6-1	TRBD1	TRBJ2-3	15	CASSDHRGPTDTQYF	TGTGCCAGCAGTGACCACAGGGGGCCCACAGATACGCAGTATTTT
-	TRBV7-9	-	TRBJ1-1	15	CASSASGDPNTEAFF	TGTGCCAGCAGCGCCTCAGGGGACCCCAACACTGAAGCTTTCTTT
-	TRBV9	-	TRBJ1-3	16	CASSVGTNRAGNTIYF	TGTGCCAGCAGCGTAGGAACGAACAGGGCTGGAAACACCATATATTTT
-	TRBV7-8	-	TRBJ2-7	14	CASSLVSGEYEQYF	TGTGCCAGCAGCTTAGTTTCCGGGGAGTACGAGCAGTACTTC
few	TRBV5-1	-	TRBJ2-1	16	CASSFGRVSSYNEQFF	TGCGCCAGCAGCTTCGGGCGGGTGAGCTCCTACAATGAGCAGTTCTTC
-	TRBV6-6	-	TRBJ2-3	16	CASSKGVLASADTQYF	TGTGCCAGCTCCAAGGGGGTACTAGCGAGCGCAGATACGCAGTATTTT
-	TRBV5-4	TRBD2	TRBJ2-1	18	CASSLGGLAGEIYNEQFF	TGTGCCAGCAGCTTGGGAGGACTAGCGGGGGAGATTTACAATGAGCAGTTCTTC
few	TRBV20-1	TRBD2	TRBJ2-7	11	CSAGTSWEQYF	TGCAGTGCTGGGACTAGCTGGGAGCAGTACTTC
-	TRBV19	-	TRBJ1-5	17	CASSMPRYGGYNQPQHF	TGTGCCAGTAGTATGCCCCGATACGGCGGATATAATCAGCCCCAGCATTTT
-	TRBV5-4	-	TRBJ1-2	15	CASSFPNGQNYGYTF	TGTGCCAGCAGCTTCCCCAATGGGCAGAACTATGGCTACACCTTC
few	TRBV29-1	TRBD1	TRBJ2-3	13	CSVEKGATDTQYF	TGCAGCGTTGAAAAGGGGGCAACAGATACGCAGTATTTT
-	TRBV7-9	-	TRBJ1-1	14	CASRTQLPNTEAFF	TGTGCCAGCAGAACCCAACTACCTAACACTGAAGCTTTCTTT
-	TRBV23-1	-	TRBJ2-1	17	CASSQPVTFDKYNEQFF	TGCGCCAGCAGTCAGCCTGTGACATTCGATAAGTACAATGAGCAGTTCTTC
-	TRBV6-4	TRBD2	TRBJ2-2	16	CASGPSASGYTGELFF	TGTGCCAGCGGCCCCTCGGCTAGCGGATACACCGGGGAGCTGTTTTTT
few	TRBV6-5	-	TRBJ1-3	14	CASSKRFSGNTIYF	TGTGCCAGCAGTAAGAGGTTCTCTGGAAACACCATATATTTT
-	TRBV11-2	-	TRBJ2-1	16	CASSSPSPGSYNEQFF	TGTGCCAGCAGCTCGCCCTCCCCGGGATCCTACAATGAGCAGTTCTTC
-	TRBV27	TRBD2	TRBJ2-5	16	CASSYLSGGIIETQYF	TGTGCCAGCAGTTATCTCAGCGGGGGGATAATCGAGACCCAGTACTTC
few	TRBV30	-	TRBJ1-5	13	CAWSVGGNQPQHF	TGTGCCTGGAGTGTGGGGGGAAATCAGCCCCAGCATTTT
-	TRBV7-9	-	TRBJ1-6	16	CASSFGAPYYNSPLHF	TGTGCCAGCAGCTTTGGGGCCCCTTACTATAATTCACCCCTCCACTTT
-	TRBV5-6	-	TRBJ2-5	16	CASSQRQTGFRETQYF	TGTGCCAGCAGCCAGAGACAGACCGGGTTTCGGGAGACCCAGTACTTC
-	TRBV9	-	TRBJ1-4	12	CASSLREEKLFF	TGTGCCAGCAGCTTGAGGGAAGAAAAACTGTTTTTT
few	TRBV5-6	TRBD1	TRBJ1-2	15	CASSLGQGSIYGYTF	TGTGCCAGCAGCTTGGGACAGGGCTCTATCTATGGCTACACCTTC
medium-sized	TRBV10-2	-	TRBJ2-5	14	CASSDWGGDTRHDF	TGCGCCAGCAGTGATTGGGGAGGTGACACCCGTCATGACTTC
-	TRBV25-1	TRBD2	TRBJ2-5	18	CASSDPLGAAGGLETQYF	TGTGCCAGCAGTGACCCGCTTGGGGCGGCGGGGGGTCTAGAGACCCAGTACTTC
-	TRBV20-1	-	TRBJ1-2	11	CSARNSVGYTF	TGCAGTGCTAGAAACTCGGTTGGCTACACCTTC
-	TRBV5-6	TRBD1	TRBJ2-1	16	CASSLLRDRGHNEQFF	TGTGCCAGCAGCTTGCTCCGGGACAGGGGGCACAATGAGCAGTTCTTC
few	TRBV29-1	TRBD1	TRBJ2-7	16	CSVEEPGTGGRYEQYF	TGCAGCGTTGAAGAACCCGGGACAGGGGGTCGGTACGAGCAGTACTTC
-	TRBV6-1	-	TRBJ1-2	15	CASSATGRVSYGYTF	TGTGCCAGCAGTGCCACAGGGCGCGTTAGCTATGGCTACACCTTC
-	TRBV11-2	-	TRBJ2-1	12	CASSLSSNEQFF	TGTGCCAGCAGCTTATCTTCCAATGAGCAGTTCTTC
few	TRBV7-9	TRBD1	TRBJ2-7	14	CASSRTGGGYEQYF	TGTGCCAGCAGCCGGACAGGGGGGGGCTACGAGCAGTACTTC
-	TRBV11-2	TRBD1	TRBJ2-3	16	CASSVGTAVGTDTQYF	TGTGCCAGCAGCGTTGGGACAGCGGTGGGTACAGATACGCAGTATTTT
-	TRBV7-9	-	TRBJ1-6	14	CASSSDRWGSPLHF	TGTGCCAGCAGCTCCGACAGGTGGGGTTCACCCCTCCACTTT
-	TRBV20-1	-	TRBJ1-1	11	CSAGSGLGAFF	TGCAGTGCTGGGTCGGGACTTGGAGCTTTCTTT
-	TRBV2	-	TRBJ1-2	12	CASPPGGNGYTF	TGTGCCAGCCCGCCCGGGGGGAATGGCTACACCTTC
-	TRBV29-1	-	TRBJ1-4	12	CSARGLGEKLFF	TGCAGCGCCCGGGGTTTGGGCGAAAAACTGTTTTTT
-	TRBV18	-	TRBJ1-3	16	CASSPLQGSSGNTIYF	TGTGCCAGCTCACCGCTACAGGGTAGCTCTGGAAACACCATATATTTT
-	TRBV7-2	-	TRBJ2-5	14	CASSLVGGGETQYF	TGTGCCAGCAGCCTAGTGGGAGGGGGAGAGACCCAGTACTTC